The 22 T cell receptor beta chains given below trace back to one sample, sequenced in a study of blood T cell repertoires in COVID-19. Using immunoSEQ multiplex PCR, the repertoire was profiled, and TCRdb retains in-frame clones only, with some absent. Of around 26,000 clones in the sample, roughly four fifths are singletons; the top ten hold roughly 2.5%. The specimen was peripheral blood. These receptors were obtained from a woman in her seventies with COVID-19, enrolled during active disease.

CDR3 DNA: TGTGCCAGCAGTGAGAGGCGCGAGCAGTACTTC. Amino acid sequence: CASSERREQYF. The chain employs TRBV6-1 and TRBJ2-7, with D uncertain. V was shortened by 3 bases and J by 6 bases, with 6 bases between the two germline ends. Germline loops: CDR1 MNHNS, CDR2 SASEGT. The CDR3 has 11 amino acids.

The V call is TRBV24-1, the J call TRBJ2-3, with 8 positions matching TRBD2. The CDR3 sequence is 16 residues long. Looked up from germline, CDR1 is KGHDR and CDR2 is SFDVKD. Trimming cost V 0 bases and J 6 bases; bases outside gene matches: 7. CDR3 protein: CATSDLLSGSGDTQYF. The CDR3 DNA follows: TGTGCCACCAGTGATTTGTTGAGCGGGAGCGGGGATACGCAGTATTTT.

This chain links TRBV4-2 with TRBJ2-7; D is ambiguous. V shed 0 bases and J shed 1 base, with 13 bases lying between them. Per the germline V gene, CDR1 is LGHNA and CDR2 is YNFKEQ. CDR3 size: 16 residues. The chain's CDR3 is CASSQDIAGKSYEQYF. CDR3 DNA: TGTGCCAGCAGCCAAGATATAGCCGGAAAATCCTACGAGCAGTACTTC.

V gene TRBV3-1 (or the pseudogene TRBV3-2) combines with J gene TRBJ1-3; D not certain. Deletions cut 1 base from V and 0 bases from J, with 16 bases between. The CDR3 length is 18 residues. The V gene's germline CDR1 is LGHDT and CDR2 YNNKEL (reference sequence). The CDR3 reads CASSQAFRLVSSGNTIYF. CDR3 DNA: TGTGCCAGCAGCCAAGCTTTTAGACTTGTGAGCTCTGGAAACACCATATATTTT.

The V and J genes are TRBV29-1 and TRBJ2-7; D is ambiguous. V lost 7 bases and J 2 bases, leaving 15 bases between the germline ends. This CDR3 region has 13 residues. Germline V gives CDR1 SQVTM, CDR2 ANQGSEA. The CDR3 DNA sequence: TGCAGCGCCCGTCAAGATACTCCCTACGAGCAGTACTTC. The encoded protein is CSARQDTPYEQYF.

The chain couples TRBV28 to TRBJ2-5; 15 bases fit TRBD2. CDR3 length: 19 amino acids. J was trimmed by 5 bases and V by 3 bases; bases with no gene match: 13. Germline V lookup: CDR1 MDHEN, CDR2 SYDVKM. The CDR3, as DNA: TGTGCCAGCAGTTTGTCCTGGACTAGCGGGAGGGCTCGGGGGGAGACCCAGTACTTC. The encoded protein is CASSLSWTSGRARGETQYF.

The rearrangement joins TRBV5-4 to TRBJ1-2; TRBD1 is a possible D gene (5 bases). Per the germline V gene, CDR1 is SGHNT and CDR2 is YYREEE (reference sequence). This CDR3 is 18 amino acids long. V lost 1 base and J lost 6, with 25 bases in between. CDR3 sequence: CASSLSVRGANVWNGYTF. The CDR3 DNA follows: TGTGCCAGCAGCTTGTCTGTTAGGGGCGCGAATGTATGGAATGGCTACACCTTC.

Comment on this clone: Different DNA sequences within this sample yield the same CDR3. The chain couples TRBV2 to TRBJ1-5; D is ambiguous. This CDR3 spans 14 amino acids. V shed 3 bases and J shed 0 bases, with 6 bases lying between them. Germline-derived CDR1 and CDR2 are SNHLY and FYNNEI. The CDR3 region is CASSDSYSNQPQHF. The CDR3 region has the DNA TGTGCCAGCAGTGATTCCTATAGCAATCAGCCCCAGCATTTT.

The CDR3 nucleotides are TGTGCCAGCAGCTTAGGCGGGATCGGCACAGATACGCAGTATTTT. As protein: CASSLGGIGTDTQYF. J is TRBJ2-3 and V is TRBV7-8; D possibly corresponds to TRBD2 (6 bases). Germline CDR1 reads SGHVS; CDR2 reads FQNEAQ. V was pared by 1 base and J by 1 base, with 9 bases between. This CDR3 region has 15 residues.

The genes are TRBV7-2 and TRBJ2-1; 8 bases agree with TRBD2. V lost 0 bases to trimming and J lost 9 bases; unmatched junction nucleotides: 4. This CDR3 has 14 amino acids. In germline, CDR1 is SGHTA, CDR2 FQGNSA. The CDR3 DNA sequence: TGTGCCAGCAGCTTAGCTTTGAGCGGGGGTGAGCAGTTCTTC. Translating gives CASSLALSGGEQFF.

The V and J genes are TRBV5-4 and TRBJ1-1; TRBD1 might be the D (5 bases). Germline V gene lookup returns CDR1 SGHNT and CDR2 YYREEE (reference sequence). This CDR3 has 17 residues. The ends were cut back, 4 bases at V and 4 bases at J, with 23 bases in the middle. CDR3 nucleotides: TGTGCCAGCAGCGCCGGGGGGGACGTCCTTCTTGGCACTGAAGCTTTCTTT. This gives the protein CASSAGGDVLLGTEAFF.

The genes are TRBV6-6 and TRBJ1-1; unclear D gene. This CDR3 contains 13 residues. V shed 8 bases and J shed 6 bases, with 16 bases lying between them. The germline V gene has CDR1 MNHNY and CDR2 SVGAGI (reference sequence). This CDR3 is CASFLGGSPEAFF. The CDR3 DNA sequence: TGTGCCAGCTTCCTGGGAGGGAGCCCTGAAGCTTTCTTT.

This clone has a handful of counts. The chain is built from TRBV3-1 (or the pseudogene TRBV3-2) and TRBJ2-5, with 7 bases that match TRBD1. The CDR3 is 13 residues long. V shed 4 bases and J 7 bases; nucleotides not matched to a gene: 6. Germline V gives CDR1 LGHDT, CDR2 YNNKEL (reference sequence). CDR3 in amino acids: CASSPDRVGTQYF. For the CDR3, the DNA is TGTGCCAGCAGCCCAGACAGGGTGGGGACCCAGTACTTC.

The chain links TRBV5-1 to TRBJ2-7; D is perhaps TRBD1 (5 bases). The CDR3 runs 15 residues. CDR1 is SGHRS, CDR2 YFSETQ, per germline. Deletions cut 0 bases from V and 3 bases from J, with 13 bases between. The CDR3 sequence is CASSLGGRQIYEQYF. As DNA, the CDR3 is TGCGCCAGCAGCTTGGGGGGCAGGCAAATCTACGAGCAGTACTTC.

The rearrangement uses TRBV6-5 and TRBJ1-2; D is perhaps TRBD1 (6 bases). Germline V lookup: CDR1 MNHEY, CDR2 SVGAGI. V was cut by 7 bases and J by 2 bases, with 11 bases left in between. The CDR3 consists of 13 residues. CDR3 residues: CASTPDRNYGYTF. DNA for the CDR3: TGTGCCAGCACTCCCGACAGGAACTATGGCTACACCTTC.

The chain joins TRBV11-2 to TRBJ1-1; D gene uncertain. Germline CDR1 is SGHAT and CDR2 is FQNNGV. This CDR3 comprises 16 residues. V lost 0 bases to trimming and J lost 3 bases, with 14 bases between them. The CDR3 DNA sequence: TGTGCCAGCAGCTTAGACCGATACTGGGCTGACACTGAAGCTTTCTTT. This gives the protein CASSLDRYWADTEAFF.

J is TRBJ1-4 and V is TRBV19, with 8 bases aligning to TRBD1. Germline assignment: CDR1 LNHDA and CDR2 SQIVND (reference sequence). This CDR3 region has 15 residues. Germline trimming cut 6 bases from V and 4 bases from J; bases unmatched to any gene: 7. CDR3 sequence (DNA): TGTGCCAGTAGACCACGGACAGGGAGTAATGAAAAACTGTTTTTT. It codes for CASRPRTGSNEKLFF.

The gene calls are TRBV9 and TRBJ2-3; no firm D call. V was shortened by 0 bases and J by 7 bases, with 12 bases between the two germline ends. The germline V gene encodes CDR1 SGDLS and CDR2 YYNGEE. The CDR3 consists of 14 residues. CDR3: CASSVEVAPHTQYF. CDR3 sequence (DNA): TGTGCCAGCAGCGTAGAAGTGGCCCCCCATACGCAGTATTTT.

This CDR3 reads CASSLGHPRNNEQFF. CDR3 bases: TGTGCCAGCAGCTTAGGTCACCCTAGAAACAATGAGCAGTTCTTC. The chain combines TRBV7-2 with TRBJ2-1; no definite D call. Per the germline V gene, CDR1 is SGHTA and CDR2 is FQGNSA. The V gene lost 1 base and the J gene lost 5 bases, with 12 bases spanning the gap. This CDR3 spans 15 amino acids.

The chain is built from TRBV3-1 (or the pseudogene TRBV3-2) and TRBJ2-2; D possibly corresponds to TRBD2 (6 bases). The CDR3 sequence is 16 residues long. V lost 0 bases and J 3 bases, leaving 11 bases between the germline ends. CDR1 is LGHDT, CDR2 YNNKEL, per germline (reference sequence). DNA of the CDR3: TGTGCCAGCAGCCAAGATACGGGGAGGTACACCGGGGAGCTGTTTTTT. Its translation is CASSQDTGRYTGELFF.

This clone was observed a few times. This chain uses TRBV7-2 with TRBJ1-3; possibly TRBD1 for D (6 bases). The germline V gene encodes CDR1 SGHTA and CDR2 FQGNSA. V shed 2 bases and J shed 8 bases, with 10 bases lying between them. The CDR3 consists of 13 residues. This chain's CDR3 is CASSLNRADTIYF. The CDR3 DNA sequence: TGTGCCAGCAGCTTAAACAGGGCCGACACCATATATTTT.

This rearrangement joins TRBV11-2 to TRBJ2-1; 8 bases match TRBD2. The V segment lost 1 base and the J segment 3 bases; nucleotides outside the gene matches: 5. The V gene's germline CDR1 is SGHAT and CDR2 FQNNGV. The CDR3 is 16 residues long. The CDR3 loop reads CASSLAPGLDYNEQFF. The CDR3 DNA follows: TGTGCCAGCAGCTTAGCTCCGGGACTAGACTACAATGAGCAGTTCTTC.